This T cell receptor beta chain was documented in a study of cytomegalovirus exposure and HLA in healthy donors. Germline CDR1 and CDR2: ENHRY and SYGVKD. This CDR3 contains 15 residues. The germline V and J ends were trimmed by 0 bases and 7 bases, with 16 bases remaining between them. This clone has only a few counts. Primers for the PCR totalled 60 Vbeta and 13 Jbeta. Data came from immunoSEQ multiplex PCR; TCRdb stores just in-frame clones and leaves some out. The sample yields some 120,000 clones, around 75% seen once. What was sequenced was PBMCs. The sequence derives from a woman between 45 and 60 years old in good health and CMV-seronegative. J is TRBJ2-7 and V is TRBV10-3, with a possible D match to TRBD1 (5 bases). The CDR3 DNA follows: TGTGCCATCAGTGAGTCGAGCCTTAAGGGGTGGGAGCAGTACTTC. Protein sequence: CAISESSLKGWEQYF.